This record covers a single T cell receptor beta chain. The CDR3 runs to 13 residues. Germline V gene lookup returns CDR1 SGHAT and CDR2 FQNNGV. V lost 4 bases and J lost 3; bases outside the gene matches: 2. The PCR employed 60 Vbeta primers together with 13 Jbeta primers. Here immunoSEQ multiplex PCR was the method, and the copy in TCRdb shows in-frame clones only, minus some. The repertoire consists of 150,000 to 200,000 clones, with around 78% occurring once and the leading ten covering 1%. The sample comes from a study of cytomegalovirus exposure and HLA in healthy donors. Sequenced input: PBMCs. This clonotype originated in a woman between 35 and 50 years old in good health and CMV-seronegative. The rearrangement links TRBV11-2 to TRBJ2-5; 7 nucleotides align to TRBD2. The chain's CDR3 is CASSSGTKETQYF. The CDR3 DNA follows: TGTGCCAGCAGCTCCGGGACTAAAGAGACCCAGTACTTC.